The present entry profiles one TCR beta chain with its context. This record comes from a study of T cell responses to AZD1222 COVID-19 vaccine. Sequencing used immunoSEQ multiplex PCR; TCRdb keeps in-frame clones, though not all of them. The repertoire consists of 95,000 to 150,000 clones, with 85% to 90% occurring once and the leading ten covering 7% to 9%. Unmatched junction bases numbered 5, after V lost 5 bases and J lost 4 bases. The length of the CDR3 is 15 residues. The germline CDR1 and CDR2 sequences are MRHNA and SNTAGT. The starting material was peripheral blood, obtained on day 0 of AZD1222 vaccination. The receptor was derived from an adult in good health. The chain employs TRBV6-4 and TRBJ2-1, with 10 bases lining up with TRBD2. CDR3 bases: TGTGCCAGCAGTCTCACTAGCGGGGCTTACAATGAGCAGTTCTTC. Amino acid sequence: CASSLTSGAYNEQFF.